This T cell receptor (beta chain) emerged from a study of cytomegalovirus exposure and HLA in healthy donors. Findings of the study overall: The authors enumerated roughly 160 TCR beta chains as linked to cytomegalovirus.

As for this clone: Its target is unknown.

PCR primers comprised 60 Vbeta and 13 Jbeta primers. The table came from immunoSEQ multiplex PCR; TCRdb's copy has only in-frame clones and leaves some out. The table shows around 180,000 clones, with approximately 88% occurring only once. The specimen was PBMCs. The receptor comes from a boy younger than 18 in good health and CMV-seronegative.

The DNA for the CDR3 is TGCGCCAGCAGCTTGTCGACTAGCGGGAGGCTCGATACCACAGATACGCAGTATTTT. Translation gives CASSLSTSGRLDTTDTQYF. The chain joins TRBV5-1 to TRBJ2-3; 13 positions match TRBD2. V was pared by 1 base and J by 2 bases, with 10 bases of the junction left unmatched. The CDR3 spans 19 residues. Germline V CDR1 and CDR2: SGHRS, YFSETQ.